This TCR beta chain was sequenced during a study of cytomegalovirus exposure and HLA in healthy donors (dated by TCRdb to 2016 to 2017). With regard to the full study: According to an earlier analysis of a few hundred of the donors, about 180 million T cells yielded 100 million or so unique TCR beta sequences and approximately 280 Gb of sequence data. About 280 gigabases of sequencing data and 91 million or so unique TCR sequences made up an early release that covered several hundred HLA-typed donors. Of the 350 to 450 genotyped donors, approximately 83% fell in the genetic ancestry cluster associated with self-reported Caucasian donors. The study aimed to test whether cataloging public T cell receptors could reveal signatures of past pathogen exposure. The study used immunosequencing to profile the T cell repertoires of approximately 630 subjects and linked those repertoires to cytomegalovirus serostatus. Besides the first cohort of under 700 subjects, a separate validation cohort made up of some 110 different subjects was used. High-throughput TCR immunosequencing, statistical association of individual TCRs with disease status, and machine learning were combined to predict cytomegalovirus infection status. A later analysis re-examined previously published TCR beta repertoires from about 670 donors and added high-resolution HLA genotyping to investigate patterns of TCR occurrence. Rather than using new phenotypic data, the later analysis identified candidate immune exposures from TCR beta sequences and from how often those sequences occurred across donors. An earlier analysis of 587 of the donors used high-throughput TCR beta sequencing to judge whether each TCR beta V gene segment behaved as functional or pseudogenic. Donor age, sex, ethnicity and CMV serostatus were collected together with the repertoire data. Genome-wide SNP genotypes for about 60% of the 666 donors were used in a later genetic analysis, which treated that subset as a discovery cohort. Every repertoire in the discovery cohort had been generated on one and the same sequencing platform. Class I and class II HLA loci were covered by the typing at four-digit resolution. Typing coverage varied by locus: roughly 629-630 donors for A, B, C, DRB1 and DQB1; roughly 500 for DQA1; more than 600 for DPA1; more than 450 for DPB1. Because of strong linkage in the cohort, roughly five DR-DQ haplotypes were treated as single units for association and clustering. On average, 235,054 unique TCR beta nucleotide sequences were sequenced per donor among 300 to 500 genotyped donors of the cohort, with 15% to 20% of those sequences being non-productive. General findings and caveats noted by the study authors: In an earlier analysis of 587 of the donors, most TCR beta V segments were observed in productive rearrangements about 87% or about 30% of the time, broadly matching IMGT annotations. Several of the top co-occurrence clusters appeared to be linked to parvovirus B19, influenza, CMV and Epstein-Barr virus, according to a later analysis. Because counts were too low, roughly 16 rarely observed V segments, including chromosome 9 orphons, were excluded from the earlier analysis of several hundred of the donors. According to a later analysis, most CMV-associated TCR beta chains appeared to be HLA-restricted, and the HLA associations seemed to be driven largely by CMV exposure. Presence/absence analyses assumed roughly uniform sequencing depth across donors, an assumption that may not hold. In vitro tests confirmed that a few of the cytomegalovirus-associated TCR beta chains recognize cytomegalovirus antigens. Compared with equally common non-associated chains, HLA-associated TCR beta chains in a later analysis were more clonally expanded and had lower generation probabilities. Because some donors lacked HLA typing at each locus, the association tests relied only on the typed subset. An association between a missense DCLRE1C variant and V-gene and J-gene trimming of TCR beta chains was found in a later genetic analysis and replicated in an independent cohort. The cohort was sequenced for TCR beta chains only, and without alpha or paired-chain data the features that could be detected were limited. Strong co-occurrence of HLA alleles, especially DR and DQ, made assigning TCR associations to individual alleles difficult. In a later analysis, TCR association rates were found to vary across HLA loci, with the most associated TCRs seen for DRB1 alleles and the fewest for HLA-C alleles. It was suggested by the authors that the approach could potentially be generalized to other disease states and immunological phenotypes. In a later analysis, around 17,000 TCR beta sequences were associated with specific HLA alleles at a false discovery rate of 0.05. In the study, roughly 160 TCR beta chains were listed as associated with cytomegalovirus. A cluster of highly shared sequence variants was judged likely to represent a technical artifact of the sequencing pipeline. The classifier was reported to diagnose cytomegalovirus status with high specificity and sensitivity in both the original cohort and the validation cohort. In a later genetic analysis, fewer N-insertions in productive TCRs were reported among donors in an Asian-associated ancestry cluster than the roughly 640-donor mean. A further reported finding was that TCR beta sequences accurately predicted the HLA-A and HLA-B alleles for most subjects in the first cohort. Most TCR sequences were seen in very few donors, while some public TCRs were found in many individuals. Immune exposure information for the cohort was limited to CMV serostatus. Correlated functional status among segregating V segments might reflect linkage disequilibrium, but an unknown experimental factor could not be ruled out.

The cohort consisted of fewer than 700 healthy bone marrow donors. All cohort members were sampled while nominally healthy, although unrecorded immune exposures were likely present. Of the 670 or so cohort members, approximately 280 had positive CMV serostatus and 350 to 450 had negative CMV serostatus, and CMV serostatus was not recorded for the donor. A peripheral blood sample was provided by each donor, and peripheral blood mononuclear cells were used for TCR beta sequencing. Genomic DNA extraction from the blood cell samples was performed with the Qiagen DNeasy Blood Extraction Kit. Libraries came from the immunoSEQ multiplex PCR assay. A mixture of 60 forward primers for TCR Vbeta segments and 13 reverse primers for TCR Jbeta segments was used in the multiplex PCR. The CDR3 region of rearranged TCR beta genes was amplified from genomic DNA with a multiplex PCR assay. The Illumina HiSeq System was used to sequence the amplified TCR beta libraries as 87-base-pair reads. As for the authors' bioinformatics: In a later analysis, tens of millions of unique TCR beta chains were counted across the roughly 610 repertoires, and roughly 11 million of these chains were shared by at least two donors. A nearest-neighbor algorithm error-corrected the raw reads and collapsed the reads into unique sequences, merging closely related sequences to remove PCR and sequencing errors. CDR3 sequences were aligned to IMGT reference sequences to assign V, D and J gene segments. For a sequence to be retained, at least a six-nucleotide match to both a V gene segment and a J gene segment was required. A rearrangement was called productive if the CDR3 had no stop codons and remained in frame with V and J, and every other rearrangement was called non-productive. Following IMGT convention, CDR3 was defined as the stretch from the second conserved V-encoded cysteine to the conserved J-encoded phenylalanine. The earlier analysis of approximately 500 of the donors excluded sequences that lacked an unambiguous match to a single V gene segment. An earlier analysis of around 600 of the donors classified V segments as functional when productive rearrangements were above 56.7% and as segregating when the standard deviation between donors was above 5%. A statistical classification framework was developed to diagnose cytomegalovirus status using the catalog of TCR beta chain sequences. A later analysis assigned V and J genes by comparing TCR nucleotide sequences with IMGT/GENE-DB human TR gene sequences. The TCRdist pipeline was used in a later analysis to assign CDR3 sequences and most-parsimonious VDJ recombination scenarios. In a later analysis, each TCR beta chain was defined by its CDR3 amino acid sequence together with its V-gene family, and reads lacking a unique V-gene family were excluded. A later analysis removed several hundred highly shared, low-generation-probability nucleotide sequences to deal with suspected cross-contamination and a sequencing artifact. For each public chain, a later analysis derived a clonal expansion index from normalized ranks of inferred template counts within each repertoire. A later analysis computed generation probabilities with a VDJ recombination model fitted to out-of-frame rearrangements, and checked the results against IGoR. A later analysis scored TCR-TCR, TCR-HLA and TCR-CMV co-occurrence with hypergeometric tests, applying a repertoire-size bias correction to TCR pairs. To estimate false discovery rates, a later analysis permuted the HLA or CMV assignments 20 times. In a later analysis, co-occurring TCRs were grouped using DBSCAN, with TCRdist sequence similarity added in when clustering inside HLA-allele-positive subsets. Repertoires with fewer than 30,000 or more than 120,000 public chains, plus five repertoires with anomalous nucleotide sharing, were excluded from co-occurrence clustering. Drawn from immuneACCESS, this table holds only the in-frame rearrangements with V and J called that TCRdb kept. Clones are partly lost; checked studies trace under half to an unresolved V gene and leave the rest unexplained. That table is the source of V, J and clone size, and D and trimming were worked out from the DNA. Within this sample are 210,000 or so clones, with more than 70% of them counted one time only. The ten largest clones take up around 1.2% of the sample.

In the case of this clone: Its antigen is still unknown. Base qualities were left out, and no much larger clone turns up one base away.

The sequencing input was PBMCs. This sequence was found in a human donor in good health.

In nucleotide form, the sequence is TGTGCCAGCAGCTACCGACTAACCAGCTCCTACGAGCAGTACTTC. The encoded protein is CASSYRLTSSYEQYF. The V and J genes are TRBV6-5 and TRBJ2-7; perhaps TRBD2 is the D gene, with 5 bases matching. Looking up the germline V gene yields CDR1 MNHEY and CDR2 SVGAGI. Between the V and J ends, shortened by 6 bases and 0 bases respectively, the junction contains 15 bases. Reading from cysteine to phenylalanine, the CDR3 counts 15 amino acids. The CDR3 DNA has 45 bases and is translated from base 1.